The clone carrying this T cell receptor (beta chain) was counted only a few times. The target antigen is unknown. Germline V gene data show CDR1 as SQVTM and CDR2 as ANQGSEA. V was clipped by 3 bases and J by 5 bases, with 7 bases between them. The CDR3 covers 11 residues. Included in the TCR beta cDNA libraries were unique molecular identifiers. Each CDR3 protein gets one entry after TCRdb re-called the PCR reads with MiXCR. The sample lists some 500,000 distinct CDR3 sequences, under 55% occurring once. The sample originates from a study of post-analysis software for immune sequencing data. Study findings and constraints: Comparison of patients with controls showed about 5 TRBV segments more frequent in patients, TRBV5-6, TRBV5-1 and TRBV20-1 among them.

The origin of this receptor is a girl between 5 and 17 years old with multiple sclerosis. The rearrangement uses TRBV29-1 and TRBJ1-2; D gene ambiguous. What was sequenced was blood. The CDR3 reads CSVDMRYGYTF. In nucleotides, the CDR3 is TGCAGCGTTGATATGCGGTATGGCTACACCTTC. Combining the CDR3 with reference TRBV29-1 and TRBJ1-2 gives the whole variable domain SAVISQKPSRDICQRGTSLTIQCQVDSQVTMMFWYRQQPGQSLTLIATANQGSEATYESGFVIDKFPISRPNLTFSTLTVSNMSPEDSSIYLCSVDMRYGYTFGSGTRLTVV.